These T cell receptor beta chains were read from a single sample in a study of regulatory T cells in long-lasting Graves disease. TCRdb reprocessed the multiplex PCR reads with MiXCR, giving one entry per CDR3 protein. Of hundreds of thousands of distinct CDR3 sequences in the sample, under 20% were seen once. The sequencing here drew on peripheral blood mononuclear cells (PBMCs), taken at new diagnosis, from a patient treated with antithyroid drugs. The receptor set was obtained from a female donor with Graves disease. CDR3s include the opening cysteine and the closing phenylalanine or tryptophan. The order of the fields is J gene, V gene, D gene, clone size, CDR3 DNA, CDR3 protein. A D gene is named only where the DNA matches it firmly. Rows give clone size only sometimes, using once, few, many, or a class for an expanded clone.

j_gene: TRBJ2-3; v_gene: TRBV13; d_gene: .; abundance: many; CDR3nt: TGTGCCAGCAGCTCCCCGCCGGGACTCCATAAAGGGAATACGCAGTATTTT; CDR3aa: CASSSPPGLHKGNTQYF
j_gene: TRBJ2-5; v_gene: TRBV20-1; d_gene: .; abundance: .; CDR3nt: TGCAGTGCTAGAGATTCGTACCCGGGGCAGGGTGGTATGGAGACCCAGTACTTC; CDR3aa: CSARDSYPGQGGMETQYF
j_gene: TRBJ2-1; v_gene: TRBV5-1; d_gene: .; abundance: few; CDR3nt: TGCGCCAGCAGCTCCGAGGAAGGGCGGGGCTCCTACAATGAGCAGTTCTTC; CDR3aa: CASSSEEGRGSYNEQFF
j_gene: TRBJ1-1; v_gene: TRBV4-1; d_gene: .; abundance: .; CDR3nt: TGCGCCAGCAGCCAAGATTCCTGGTGGAACACTGAAGCTTTCTTT; CDR3aa: CASSQDSWWNTEAFF
j_gene: TRBJ2-1; v_gene: TRBV6-1; d_gene: .; abundance: many; CDR3nt: TGTGCCAGCAGTGCCCCCGGGAAAAATGAGCAGTTCTTC; CDR3aa: CASSAPGKNEQFF
j_gene: TRBJ1-3; v_gene: TRBV2; d_gene: .; abundance: many; CDR3nt: TGTGCCAGCTCGGCGCGCCTAAGCTCTGGAAACACCATATATTTT; CDR3aa: CASSARLSSGNTIYF
j_gene: TRBJ1-3; v_gene: TRBV11-2; d_gene: TRBD1; abundance: many; CDR3nt: TGTGCCAGCAGCTTAGGGGACAGCTATAGAAACACCATATATTTT; CDR3aa: CASSLGDSYRNTIYF
j_gene: TRBJ2-2; v_gene: TRBV12-3/TRBV12-4; d_gene: TRBD1; abundance: many; CDR3nt: TGTGCCAGCAGTATAATACAGGGGATCGGGGAGCTGTTTTTT; CDR3aa: CASSIIQGIGELFF
j_gene: TRBJ2-5; v_gene: TRBV28; d_gene: .; abundance: many; CDR3nt: TGTGCCAGCAGTTTACCCCCGGGAGACAAACAAGAGACCCAGTACTTC; CDR3aa: CASSLPPGDKQETQYF
j_gene: TRBJ2-3; v_gene: TRBV5-1; d_gene: .; abundance: few; CDR3nt: TGCGCCAGCAGCTTGGTTCGGACAAGGGGGGATACGCAGTATTTT; CDR3aa: CASSLVRTRGDTQYF
j_gene: TRBJ2-1; v_gene: TRBV29-1; d_gene: .; abundance: .; CDR3nt: TGCAGCGTCCTTGACACAACCGGATACAATGAGCAGTTCTTC; CDR3aa: CSVLDTTGYNEQFF
j_gene: TRBJ2-1; v_gene: TRBV19; d_gene: TRBD2; abundance: .; CDR3nt: TGTGCCAGTAGCCCCCTAGCGGGAGAGGGCAATGAGCAGTTCTTC; CDR3aa: CASSPLAGEGNEQFF
j_gene: TRBJ2-7; v_gene: TRBV27; d_gene: .; abundance: .; CDR3nt: TGTGCCAGCAGTCTCGGGGTCCCACCCGCCGAGCAGTACTTC; CDR3aa: CASSLGVPPAEQYF
j_gene: TRBJ1-1; v_gene: TRBV6-1; d_gene: .; abundance: many; CDR3nt: TGTGCCAGCAGCCCCCGCACTATGAACACTGAAGCTTTCTTT; CDR3aa: CASSPRTMNTEAFF